This TCR beta chain was captured in a study of T cells in narcolepsy. Whole-study context: Patients with NT1 or NT2 and healthy control donors were enrolled. Findings and limits, study-wide: Same-patient CSF and blood CD4+ T cell clonotypes included HCRT-specific and TRIB2-specific autoreactive ones.

Note on this clone: What it binds is not known.

Profiling relied on immunoSEQ multiplex PCR, and the TCRdb table lists in-frame clones only, not all of them. Of about 30,000 clones in the sample, roughly four fifths were seen once. Trimming removed 1 base at V and 5 bases at J, with 6 bases between. This CDR3 comprises 13 residues. Germline V gene lookup returns CDR1 SGHRS and CDR2 YFSETQ. The TCR comes from a human donor with narcolepsy. Sequenced sample: CD45RA- memory CD4+ T cells from PBMCs. The rearrangement joins TRBV5-1 to TRBJ2-2, with D possibly being TRBD1 (5 bases). CDR3 amino acids: CASSLRQTGELFF. The CDR3 bases are TGCGCCAGCAGCTTGCGACAGACCGGGGAGCTGTTTTTT. Complete variable domain (other parts from reference TRBV5-1 and TRBJ2-2): KAGVTQTPRYLIKTRGQQVTLSCSPISGHRSVSWYQQTPGQGLQFLFEYFSETQRNKGNFPGRFSGRQFSNSRSEMNVSTLELGDSALYLCASSLRQTGELFFGEGSRLTVL.